This entry concerns a single T cell receptor beta chain. Sequenced patients had shown CD8+CD57+ cell expansion by flow cytometry. TCR beta VDJ and CDR3 were profiled, and genomic DNA was the template. TCRdb analysed the reads with MiXCR anew, one entry per CDR3 protein. The sample shows about 170,000 distinct CDR3 sequences, 40% to 50% of them seen only once. The record originates from a study of CD8+CD57+ T cells in acquired aplastic anemia. Per the germline V gene, CDR1 is LNHDA and CDR2 is SQIVND (reference sequence). After removal of 8 bases from V and 3 bases from J, the junction contained 7 bases not matched to a gene. There are 14 residues in the CDR3.

Sequencing was done on a sample of sorted CD4+, CD8+, or CD8+CD57+ T cells (not recorded which) from PBMCs. The receptor comes from a human donor with aplastic anemia. The chain recombines TRBV19 with TRBJ2-1, with TRBD2 matching over 7 bases. In nucleotides, the CDR3 is TGTGCCAGTGCCGGGGCGGGGGACTACAATGAGCAGTTCTTC. As protein: CASAGAGDYNEQFF.